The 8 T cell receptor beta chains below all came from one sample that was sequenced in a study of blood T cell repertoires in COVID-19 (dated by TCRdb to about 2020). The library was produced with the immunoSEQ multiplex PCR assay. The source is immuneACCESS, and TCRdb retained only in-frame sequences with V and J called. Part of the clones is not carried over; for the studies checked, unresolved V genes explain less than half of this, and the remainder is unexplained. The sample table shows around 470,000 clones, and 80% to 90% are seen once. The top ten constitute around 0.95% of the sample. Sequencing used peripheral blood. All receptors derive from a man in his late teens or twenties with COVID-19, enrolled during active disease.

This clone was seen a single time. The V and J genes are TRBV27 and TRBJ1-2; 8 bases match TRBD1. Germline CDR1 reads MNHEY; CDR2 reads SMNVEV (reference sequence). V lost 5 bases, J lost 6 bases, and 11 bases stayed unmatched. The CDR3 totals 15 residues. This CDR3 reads CASSGFPAGGNGYTF. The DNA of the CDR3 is TGTGCCAGCAGTGGTTTTCCGGCAGGGGGCAATGGCTACACCTTC.

DNA for the CDR3: TGTGCCAGCCTCGACAGGGCGGATTCACCCCTCCACTTT. This codes for CASLDRADSPLHF. The chain has TRBV19 and TRBJ1-6, with 7 bases lining up with TRBD1. Germline CDR1 reads LNHDA; CDR2 reads SQIVND (reference sequence). V shed 9 bases, J shed 8 bases, and the junction held 7 bases outside the gene matches. This CDR3 is built from 13 residues.

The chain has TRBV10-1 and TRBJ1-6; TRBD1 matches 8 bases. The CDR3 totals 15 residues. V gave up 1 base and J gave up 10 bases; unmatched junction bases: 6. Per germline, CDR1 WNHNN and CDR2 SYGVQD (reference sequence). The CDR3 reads CASSEYTGGRSPLHF. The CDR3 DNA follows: TGCGCCAGCAGTGAGTACACAGGGGGAAGGTCACCCCTCCACTTT.

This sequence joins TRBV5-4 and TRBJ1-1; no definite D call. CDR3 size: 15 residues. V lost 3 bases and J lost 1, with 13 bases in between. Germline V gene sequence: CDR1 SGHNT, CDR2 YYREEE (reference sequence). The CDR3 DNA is TGTGCCAGCAGCTGGCCAGGAAAAGGGAACACTGAAGCTTTCTTT. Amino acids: CASSWPGKGNTEAFF.

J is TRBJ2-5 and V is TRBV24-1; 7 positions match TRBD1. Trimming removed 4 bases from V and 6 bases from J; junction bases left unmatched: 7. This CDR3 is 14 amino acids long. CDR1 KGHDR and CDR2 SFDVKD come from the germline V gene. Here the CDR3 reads CATSDAGTEKTQYF. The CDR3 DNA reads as TGTGCCACCAGTGACGCCGGGACAGAAAAGACCCAGTACTTC.

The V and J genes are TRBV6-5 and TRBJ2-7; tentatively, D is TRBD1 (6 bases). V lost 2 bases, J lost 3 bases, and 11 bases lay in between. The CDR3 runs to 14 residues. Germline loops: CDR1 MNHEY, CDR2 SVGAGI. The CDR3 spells CASSYEDSSYEQYF. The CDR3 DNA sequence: TGTGCCAGCAGTTACGAGGACAGTAGCTACGAGCAGTACTTC.

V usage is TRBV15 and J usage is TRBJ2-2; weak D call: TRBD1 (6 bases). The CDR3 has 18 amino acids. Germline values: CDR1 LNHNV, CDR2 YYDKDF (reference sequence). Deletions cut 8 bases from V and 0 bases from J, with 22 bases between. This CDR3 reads CATEDRRTGPSNTGELFF. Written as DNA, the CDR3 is TGTGCCACCGAAGATAGGCGTACAGGGCCCTCGAACACCGGGGAGCTGTTTTTT.

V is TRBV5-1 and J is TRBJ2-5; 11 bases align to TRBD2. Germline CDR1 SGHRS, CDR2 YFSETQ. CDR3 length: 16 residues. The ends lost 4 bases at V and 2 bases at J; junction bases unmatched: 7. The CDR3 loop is CASSLLLAGEQETQYF. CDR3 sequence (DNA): TGCGCCAGCAGCCTACTACTAGCGGGGGAACAAGAGACCCAGTACTTC.